This T cell receptor (beta chain) comes out of a study of blood T cell repertoires in COVID-19 (dated by TCRdb to 2020 to 2021). Context from the whole study: Samples covering the acute and convalescent phases of COVID-19 were provided by collaborators in the United States, Italy and Spain. The prospective study material was composed of cDNA or gDNA derived from T cells, B-cell-depleted T cells, or PBMCs. The dataset comprised deeply sampled blood TCRbeta repertoires from subjects exposed to, actively infected with, or recovered from COVID-19. The repertoires were made available in a free public database intended to serve as a resource for research on the immune response to SARS-CoV-2. The samples were drawn from the first 160 participants of the ongoing ImmuneRACE study and from more than 1,000 subjects provided by 6 global collaborators. A de-identified subject ID, COVID-19 status, age in years and sex were almost always included in the sample metadata. Where available, HLA class I and class II types were obtained from metadata supplied by the sample provider rather than from assay-based typing.

The immunoSEQ Assay, a bias-controlled multiplex PCR, was used to amplify TCRbeta CDR3 regions from genomic DNA. The authors processed their data as follows. The number of nucleated cells in each sample was estimated by amplification of reference gene primers within the assay. To quantify the absolute abundance of each unique TCRbeta CDR3 rearrangement, sequence reads were collapsed and filtered. Productive Simpson clonality was computed per sample as the square root of Simpson's diversity index over productive rearrangements. Not all clones reach the TCRdb copy of this immuneACCESS table, which keeps in-frame sequences only. Checked studies attribute under half of the gap to unresolved V genes and leave the rest unexplained. V and J calls and clone size are those listed in that table; D and trimming were worked out from the DNA. In all, the sample holds 200,000 to 300,000 clones, and more than 80% of those were seen once. Roughly 3.6% of the sample comes from the top ten.

Broader findings and caveats from the paper: Clinical and demographic metadata were provided uncurated, with the amount varying by source and participant.

Turning to this clone: Its specific antigen is unknown. Nothing much larger sits one base from this clone, and base qualities are not available.

Relative to germline, V is missing 3 bases and J is missing 1 base, with 9 bases of the junction outside any gene match. CDR3 length: 17 amino acids, cysteine to phenylalanine. The only DNA kept is the CDR3, 51 bases in frame from the first base. CDR1 is given as SGHAT and CDR2 as FQNNGV, both from the germline V gene. Collaborating institutions collected whole blood in K2EDTA tubes following their own protocols. For TCRbeta analysis, collaborator samples were shipped as frozen whole blood, as isolated PBMCs, or as DNA extracted from either sample type. Material: peripheral blood. In this chain, TRBV11-2 is recombined with TRBJ2-5; TRBD2 lines up with 9 middle nucleotides. The TCR originated in a woman between 35 and 50 years old with acute or convalescent COVID-19. The CDR3 amino acid sequence is: CASSLGTSPGGQETQYF. The DNA sequence is given as TGTGCCAGCAGCTTGGGGACTAGCCCAGGGGGCCAAGAGACCCAGTACTTC.